Listed here are 21 T cell receptor beta chains from one sample, sequenced in a study of tumor-infiltrating lymphocytes in oesophageal squamous cell carcinoma. TCRdb redid the calling of the PCR reads with MiXCR, one entry per CDR3 protein. The sample lists some 25,000 distinct CDR3 sequences, about 40% seen once, with 23% in the top ten. Material: esophageal tumor tissue. These receptors all stem from a male donor with esophageal squamous cell carcinoma.

As for this clonotype: A junction end diverges from the germline sequence, so it may reflect a read error. The chain couples TRBV7-6 to TRBJ2-3, with D possibly being TRBD1 (6 bases). The closer fit of TRBJ2-7 to the DNA end suggests the J call may be wrong. Looked up from germline, CDR1 is SGHVS and CDR2 is FNYEAQ. CDR3 length equals 15 residues. This CDR3 reads CASSLNREIYNEQYF. The CDR3 nucleotides are TGTGCTAGCAGCCTAAACAGGGAGATCTACAATGAGCAGTACTTC.

This clonotype came up a few times. The rearrangement joins TRBV20-1 to TRBJ2-7; 11 nucleotides match TRBD2. The DNA end is more similar to TRBJ2-5, so the J call may be wrong. This CDR3 has 16 amino acids. Germline lookup yields CDR1 DFQATT and CDR2 SNEGSKA (reference sequence). The CDR3 DNA reads as TGCAGTGCTAGAGATAGGCTAGCGGGGGGCCAAGAGACCCAGTACTTC. This encodes CSARDRLAGGQETQYF.

In its sample, this clonotype is medium-sized. This chain links TRBV7-2 with TRBJ2-1; a weak D match, TRBD2 (6 bases). Trimming shortened V by 1 base and J by 5 bases, and 9 bases separated the two germline ends. Germline lookup yields CDR1 SGHTA and CDR2 FQGNSA. The CDR3 length is 14 residues. The CDR3 region has the DNA TGTGCCAGCAGCTTAGGCCGGGGGAACAATGAGCAGTTCTTC. Its protein is CASSLGRGNNEQFF.

The V call is TRBV20-1, the J call TRBJ2-3; TRBD1 agrees at 10 bases. With V trimmed by 1 base and J by 6 bases, 4 bases remained unmatched. The V gene's germline CDR1 is DFQATT and CDR2 SNEGSKA (reference sequence). The CDR3 consists of 14 residues. CDR3 bases: TGCAGTGCTAGAGTGACAGGGGGCGCCGATACGCAGTATTTT. Amino acids: CSARVTGGADTQYF.

This clonotype was recorded many times. This CDR3 is CASSLARDYGYTF. In DNA form, the CDR3 reads TGTGCCAGCAGCTTGGCCAGGGATTATGGCTACACCTTC. The chain couples TRBV5-4 to TRBJ1-2, with D perhaps matching TRBD1 (5 bases). Germline CDR1 SGHNT, CDR2 YYREEE (reference sequence). The CDR3 is 13 residues long. V was cut by 0 bases and J by 5 bases, with 8 bases left in between. The whole variable domain, filled in from reference TRBV5-4 and TRBJ1-2, reads ETGVTQSPTHLIKTRGQQVTLRCSSQSGHNTVSWYQQALGQGPQFIFQYYREEENGRGNFPPRFSGLQFPNYSSELNVNALELDDSALYLCASSLARDYGYTFGSGTRLTVV.

Details on this clonotype: This may come from a read error, since a much larger clone is one base off. This sequence joins TRBV11-1 and TRBJ2-5; 11 bases fit TRBD2. The CDR3 is made up of 15 amino acids. V was pared by 5 bases and J by 11 bases, with 13 bases of the junction left unmatched. The germline gives CDR1 SGHAT, CDR2 FQDESV (reference sequence). CDR3 residues: CASSIGTSGVNEQYF. The DNA for the CDR3 is TGTGCCAGCAGCATAGGGACTAGCGGAGTTAATGAGCAGTACTTC.

As concerns this clonotype: Lacking the conserved final phenylalanine or tryptophan, this CDR3 likely reflects a read error. The limits of the CDR3 on the DNA are not certain, so only TCRdb's listed CDR3 is given. V usage is TRBV6-8 and J usage is TRBJ2-6; no check of the table's D call, TRBD1, against the DNA was made. From germline, CDR1 is MNHGY and CDR2 SAAAGT. Termini included, the CDR3 measures 15 amino acids. The CDR3 sequence: CASSYSRGNEQYFGA.

The V call is TRBV7-1, the J call TRBJ1-1; no clear D. TRBV7-1 is assigned to the ORF class and has an uncertain function. This CDR3 has 14 amino acids. Trimming left V 7 bases short and J 0 bases short, with 12 bases between. DNA for the CDR3: TGTGCCAGCAAAAAGGAAGGATTGAACACTGAAGCTTTCTTT. Protein product: CASKKEGLNTEAFF.

The DNA for the CDR3 is TGTGCCAGCCACCCGACTAGCGGCTCCTACGAGCAGTACTTC. Encoded protein: CASHPTSGSYEQYF. V and J are TRBV28 and TRBJ2-7, with TRBD2 identical over 9 bases. The CDR3 consists of 14 residues. V lost 8 bases and J lost 0; bases outside the gene matches: 5. Germline V lookup: CDR1 MDHEN, CDR2 SYDVKM.

The chain uses TRBV6-2 or TRBV6-3 and TRBJ2-1; 11 bases align to TRBD2. Germline trimming cut 5 bases from V and 5 bases from J; bases unmatched to any gene: 11. CDR3 length: 17 amino acids. Germline CDR1 and CDR2: MNHEY and SVGEGT. CDR3 sequence reads: CASSPRISGREDNEQFF. In nucleotides, the CDR3 is TGTGCCAGCAGTCCCCGTATTAGCGGGAGGGAAGACAATGAGCAGTTCTTC.

A note on this clonotype: Compared with germline, one end of the junction differs, possibly owing to a read error. The chain links TRBV7-6 to TRBJ2-3; 10 bases fit TRBD2. The J call could be wrong; TRBJ2-1 is a better fit for the DNA end. This CDR3 comprises 13 residues. CDR1 SGHVS and CDR2 FNYEAQ come from the germline V gene. The CDR3 DNA reads as TGTGCTAGCAGCTTAGCGGGAGGCGTTGAGCAGTTCTTC. Amino acids: CASSLAGGVEQFF.

This clonotype was found a few times. The chain employs TRBV7-9 and TRBJ1-2; 7 positions match TRBD1. The junction had 8 bases not matched to a gene; V was cut back by 7 bases and J by 3 bases. The CDR3 length is 14 residues. Germline V gene sequence: CDR1 SEHNR, CDR2 FQNEAQ (reference sequence). The CDR3 DNA is TGTGCCAGCATAGGGGACAGCGACTACTATGGCTACACCTTC. It is translated as CASIGDSDYYGYTF.

In this sample, this clonotype turned up many times. Just one base apart from a much larger clone, this may be a read error. The genes are TRBV11-2 and TRBJ2-5; 10 bases map to TRBD2. The CDR3 has 16 residues. The V gene end was trimmed by 4 bases and the J gene end by 11 bases; junction bases not matched to a gene: 16. Germline lookup yields CDR1 SGHAT and CDR2 FQNNGV. The CDR3 loop reads CASSSVGTSAKVEQYF. CDR3 nucleotides: TGTGCCAGCAGCTCAGTGGGGACTAGCGCGAAAGTGGAGCAGTACTTC.

V gene TRBV7-2 combines with J gene TRBJ2-3; D ambiguous. The length of the CDR3 is 15 residues. Trimming removed 6 bases at V and 6 bases at J, with 19 bases between. Germline-derived CDR1 and CDR2 are SGHTA and FQGNSA. The CDR3 loop reads CASRLPRVAGDTQYF. The CDR3 DNA follows: TGTGCCAGCAGACTACCCCGGGTAGCAGGCGATACGCAGTATTTT.

Relative to its sample, this clonotype is medium-sized. The gene calls are TRBV7-9 and TRBJ2-3; D perhaps matches TRBD2 (6 bases). Trimming pared 1 base from V and 3 bases from J, leaving 14 bases between. Germline loops: CDR1 SEHNR, CDR2 FQNEAQ (reference sequence). The CDR3 has 16 residues. CDR3 bases: TGTGCCAGCAGCTTAGGGCGGGGAAGAAGGACAGATACGCAGTATTTT. Residues: CASSLGRGRRTDTQYF.

This clonotype has at least ten counts. This sequence joins TRBV6-1 and TRBJ1-4; 7 bases line up with TRBD1. Trimming removed 6 bases from V and 7 bases from J; junction bases left unmatched: 11. The CDR3 sequence is 15 residues long. Germline V gene sequence: CDR1 MNHNS, CDR2 SASEGT. CDR3 protein: CASRPDRVRGEKLFF. In DNA, the CDR3 is TGTGCCAGCAGGCCCGACAGGGTTAGGGGTGAAAAACTGTTTTTT.

This clonotype came up a few times. The chain recombines TRBV5-4 with TRBJ2-1; TRBD1 is a possible D gene (6 bases). The end of the DNA aligns better with TRBJ2-7, so the J call may be wrong. This CDR3 spans 13 amino acids. CDR1 is SGHNT and CDR2 is YYREEE in the germline V gene (reference sequence). The CDR3 nucleotides are TGTGCCAGCAGCTTGCAGGGGACCTACGAGCAGTACTTC. It specifies CASSLQGTYEQYF.

In its sample, this clonotype was seen many times. The chain combines TRBV7-2 with TRBJ2-3; 11 bases match TRBD2. The CDR3 runs to 15 residues. Looked up from germline, CDR1 is SGHTA and CDR2 is FQGNSA. Unmatched junction bases numbered 2, after V lost 6 bases and J lost 0 bases. This CDR3 reads CASRRTSGSTDTQYF. Here the CDR3 DNA reads TGTGCCAGCAGGCGGACTAGCGGGAGCACAGATACGCAGTATTTT.

This rearrangement joins TRBV11-3 to TRBJ1-1; TRBD2 matches at 8 bases. The end of the DNA is better explained by TRBJ2-1, so the J call may be wrong. This CDR3 has 14 amino acids. Germline-derived CDR1 and CDR2 are SGHNT and YENEEA. The CDR3: CASSFGGGNNEQFF. CDR3 DNA sequence: TGTGCCAGCAGCTTCGGGGGGGGTAATAATGAGCAGTTCTTC.

This clonotype was seen many times. Because the CDR3 is missing its conserved closing phenylalanine or tryptophan, this is likely a read error. It is unclear where the CDR3 begins or ends on the DNA, so no DNA is shown, and the CDR3 is as TCRdb lists it. The chain couples TRBV7-3 to TRBJ2-1; the listed D gene, TRBD2, was not tested against the DNA. The CDR3 length is 15 residues, termini included. Germline V lookup: CDR1 SGHTA, CDR2 FQGTGA. The CDR3 here is CASSLGGPYGYTFGS.

Details on this clonotype: A read error may explain this, as a much larger clone is one base away. The V call is TRBV28, the J call TRBJ2-1; the D is unclear. Germline V gene lookup returns CDR1 MDHEN and CDR2 SYDVKM. This CDR3 comprises 13 residues. V shed 7 bases and J shed 10 bases, with 17 bases lying between them. The CDR3 protein is CASIREGLGEQFF. CDR3 DNA sequence: TGTGCCAGCATTCGCGAAGGATTGGGCGAGCAGTTCTTC.